The 29 T cell receptor beta chains reported below all come from one sample, sequenced in a study of regulatory T cells in long-lasting Graves disease. Arm-PCR of CDR3 regions and iRepertoire HTBI primers were the basis on which TCR beta libraries were built. TCRdb re-derived calls from the multiplex PCR reads in MiXCR, one entry per CDR3 protein. The sample records approximately 230,000 distinct CDR3 sequences, around 16% being singletons. Time point indicated: newly diagnosed GD, antithyroid drugs for less than 3 months. RNA isolated from PBMCs was used to make the TCR library. The specimen comprised peripheral blood mononuclear cells (PBMCs), sampled at new diagnosis, from a patient treated with antithyroid drugs. These TCRs come from a female donor with Graves disease.

This clonotype was counted at least ten times. The chain couples TRBV7-9 to TRBJ1-1; D is unresolved. The V gene's germline CDR1 is SEHNR and CDR2 FQNEAQ (reference sequence). The ends were cut back, 3 bases at V and 5 bases at J, with 7 bases in the middle. This CDR3 has 12 residues. CDR3 DNA: TGTGCCAGCAGCTTGGAAAAGACTGAAGCTTTCTTT. This sequence encodes CASSLEKTEAFF.

On this clonotype: Just one base apart from a much larger clone, this may be a read error. The V gene is TRBV2, the J gene TRBJ1-1; 7 bases agree with TRBD1. V gave up 5 bases and J gave up 4 bases; unmatched junction bases: 4. In germline, CDR1 is SNHLY, CDR2 FYNNEI. This CDR3 is 13 amino acids long. The CDR3 DNA reads TGTGCCAGCAGTTTACAGGGGCTCACTGAAGCTTTCTTT. It specifies CASSLQGLTEAFF. The variable domain in full, with the rest retrieved from reference TRBV2 and TRBJ1-1, is EPEVTQTPSHQVTQMGQEVILRCVPISNHLYFYWYRQILGQKVEFLVSFYNNEISEKSEIFDDQFSVERPDGSNFTLKIRSTKLEDSAMYFCASSLQGLTEAFFGQGTRLTVV.

This clonotype was counted many times. This CDR3 reads CASSPRTSGNYEQYF. The DNA of the CDR3 is TGCGCCAGCAGCCCAAGGACTAGCGGGAACTACGAGCAGTACTTC. The V and J genes are TRBV10-2 and TRBJ2-7, with 12 bases identical to TRBD2. V gave up 6 bases and J gave up 3 bases; unmatched junction bases: 6. Germline V gives CDR1 WSHSY, CDR2 SAAADI. This CDR3 spans 15 amino acids.

Points on this clonotype: This clone may be a read error of a much larger clone one base away. The final CDR3 position lacks the conserved phenylalanine or tryptophan, pointing to a likely read error. The chain links TRBV7-8 to TRBJ1-2; unclear D gene. The CDR3 loop spans 13 amino acids. The germline V gene has CDR1 SGHVS and CDR2 FQNEAQ. V was clipped by 3 bases and J by 1 base, with 6 bases between them. The CDR3 bases are TGTGCCAGCAGCTTCACAGTTAACTATGGCTACACCTCC. This encodes CASSFTVNYGYTS.

Ten or more counts support this clonotype. The chain joins TRBV7-2 to TRBJ2-1, with D possibly being TRBD2 (6 bases). The length of the CDR3 is 13 residues. Trimming took off 2 bases at V and 7 bases at J, with 9 bases between the two ends. The germline CDR1 and CDR2 sequences are SGHTA and FQGNSA. CDR3 DNA: TGTGCCAGCAGCTTATGGAGCGGGAATGAGCAGTTCTTC. Amino acids: CASSLWSGNEQFF.

This clonotype has ten or more counts. This chain connects TRBV12-3 or TRBV12-4 to TRBJ2-7, with 11 bases that match TRBD2. There are 14 residues in the CDR3. V lost 4 bases to trimming and J lost 6 bases; unmatched junction nucleotides: 5. In DNA, the CDR3 is TGTGCCAGCAGTTGGCTAGCGGGAGGAAGCGAGCAGTACTTC. Residues: CASSWLAGGSEQYF.

This clonotype was seen repeatedly, ten times or more. V is TRBV10-3 and J is TRBJ2-7, with 8 bases fitting TRBD1. The CDR3 contains 13 residues. Germline-derived CDR1 and CDR2 are ENHRY and SYGVKD. Losses at the gene ends were 6 bases for V and 2 bases for J; bases not matched to a gene: 3. The chain's CDR3 is CAISRDRTYEQYF. The CDR3 nucleotides read TGTGCCATCAGCCGGGACAGGACCTACGAGCAGTACTTC.

A note on this clonotype: A much larger clone sits a single nucleotide away, making a read error possible. J is TRBJ2-4 and V is TRBV20-1, with 8 bases lining up with TRBD2. TRBJ2-1 matches the DNA end more closely, so the J call is doubtful. The CDR3 spans 13 residues. Germline V gene data show CDR1 as DFQATT and CDR2 as SNEGSKA (reference sequence). CDR3 DNA: TGCAGTGCGCGCTGGACTAGCATCCATGATCAGTTCTTC. It encodes CSARWTSIHDQFF.

This clonotype was counted many times. The chain joins TRBV20-1 to TRBJ1-1; possibly TRBD1 for D (5 bases). Germline V gene data show CDR1 as DFQATT and CDR2 as SNEGSKA (reference sequence). V was trimmed by 4 bases and J by 1 base, leaving 13 bases between them. The CDR3 consists of 14 residues. The CDR3: CSATGYKANTEAFF. CDR3 nucleotides: TGCAGTGCTACAGGGTACAAGGCGAACACTGAAGCTTTCTTT.

The sample holds many counts of this clonotype. V is TRBV6-2 or TRBV6-3 and J is TRBJ1-3; no reliable D call. The CDR3 is 15 residues long. Germline CDR1 is MNHEY and CDR2 is SVGEGT. Trimming took off 5 bases at V and 4 bases at J, with 15 bases between the two ends. CDR3 in amino acids: CASSEGLALGNTIYF. DNA for the CDR3: TGTGCCAGCAGTGAAGGTCTAGCATTGGGAAACACCATATATTTT.

This clonotype was detected many times. This chain links TRBV3-1 with TRBJ2-3, with 9 nucleotides matching TRBD2. The CDR3 contains 13 residues. CDR1 and CDR2 from the germline V gene are LGHDT and YNNKEL (reference sequence). J lost 5 bases, V lost 8 bases, and 5 bases had no gene match. CDR3 amino acids: CASGASGKDTQYF. The CDR3, as DNA: TGTGCCAGCGGGGCTAGCGGGAAAGATACGCAGTATTTT.

This clonotype was found many times. The V call is TRBV6-1, the J call TRBJ1-1; D possibly corresponds to TRBD1 (6 bases). The V end was cut by 10 bases, the J end by 1 base, with 16 bases between. The CDR3 has 14 amino acids. The germline CDR1 and CDR2 sequences are MNHNS and SASEGT. CDR3 sequence (DNA): TGTGCCACTAGAAGGGCAGGGGAGAACACTGAAGCTTTCTTT. Translated: CATRRAGENTEAFF.

This clonotype was observed at least ten times. The DNA of the CDR3 is TGTGCCAGCAGTTTACAGAGAAGGACCGGGGAGCTGTTTTTT. The encoded protein is CASSLQRRTGELFF. J is TRBJ2-2 and V is TRBV27, with unresolved D. The CDR3 has 14 residues. V lost 2 bases and J 5 bases, leaving 9 bases between the germline ends. CDR1 MNHEY and CDR2 SMNVEV come from the germline V gene (reference sequence).

Comments on this clonotype: A read error likely explains this, since a far larger clone differs by one base. The chain is built from TRBV9 and TRBJ1-1; TRBD1 is a possible D gene (6 bases). V was clipped by 5 bases and J by 4 bases, with 15 bases between them. CDR1 and CDR2 (germline): SGDLS, YYNGEE. The CDR3 covers 14 residues. CDR3 bases: TGTGCCAGCAGTGAAGGGGACAAATTCACTGAAGCTTTCTTT. Translating gives CASSEGDKFTEAFF.

This clonotype showed up many times. V is TRBV7-8 and J is TRBJ2-3; 8 nucleotides match TRBD1. The CDR3 is 15 amino acids. Losses at the gene ends were 5 bases for V and 4 bases for J; bases not matched to a gene: 8. CDR1 is SGHVS, CDR2 FQNEAQ, per germline. The CDR3 region is CASSPTGGRADTQYF. In DNA, the CDR3 is TGTGCCAGCAGCCCCACAGGGGGGCGGGCAGATACGCAGTATTTT.

Many counts were recorded for this clonotype. This chain uses TRBV24-1 with TRBJ2-6; no firm D call. The CDR3 has 17 residues. The V gene lost 5 bases and the J gene lost 0 bases, with 13 bases spanning the gap. Germline CDR1 KGHDR, CDR2 SFDVKD. CDR3 nucleotide sequence: TGTGCCACCAGTGCCCCTGGACGGTTCTCTGGGGCCAACGTCCTGACTTTC. It yields the protein CATSAPGRFSGANVLTF.

This clonotype showed up many times. This chain joins TRBV12-3 or TRBV12-4 and TRBJ2-3, with D possibly matching TRBD1 (6 bases). The CDR3 is 15 residues long. Trimming left V 4 bases short and J 6 bases short, with 17 bases between. The DNA for the CDR3 is TGTGCCAGCAGTTACCCGCCGACAGGCCACGATACGCAGTATTTT. Its protein product is CASSYPPTGHDTQYF.

This clonotype appeared a single time. A clone one base away is much larger, so this may be a read error. As DNA, the CDR3 is TGTGCCACCACGGCTCGGACCGAAAGCTCCTACGAGCAGTTCTTC. It encodes CATTARTESSYEQFF. The gene calls are TRBV6-2 or TRBV6-3 and TRBJ2-3; D is undetermined. The J call may be in error: the DNA end matches TRBJ2-1 better. Germline V CDR1 and CDR2: MNHEY, SVGEGT. The CDR3 loop spans 15 amino acids.

This clonotype was found many times. J is TRBJ2-5 and V is TRBV12-3 or TRBV12-4; D gene uncertain. This CDR3 is 11 amino acids long. V lost 0 bases to trimming and J lost 4 bases, with 0 bases between them. The CDR3 DNA reads as TGTGCCAGCAGTTTAGCAGAGACCCAGTACTTC. Amino acid sequence: CASSLAETQYF.

The chain joins TRBV5-1 to TRBJ1-1, with D uncertain. The CDR3 length is 16 residues. Germline lookup yields CDR1 SGHRS and CDR2 YFSETQ. The V end lost 0 bases, the J end lost 6 bases, and 18 bases lay between the germline ends. The DNA of the CDR3 is TGCGCCAGCAGCTTGGCCGTCGGACGGCGGGTCGCTGAAGCTTTCTTT. Translation gives CASSLAVGRRVAEAFF.

This clonotype was recorded many times. The J gene is TRBJ2-7, the V gene TRBV7-9, with D possibly TRBD1 on 6 matching bases. The CDR3 covers 15 residues. V lost 2 bases and J 6 bases, leaving 17 bases between the germline ends. The germline gives CDR1 SEHNR, CDR2 FQNEAQ (reference sequence). The CDR3 bases are TGTGCCAGCAGCTTACGAGGGCAGGGGATCACCGAGCAGTACTTC. Its protein is CASSLRGQGITEQYF.

This clonotype was seen once. Given a much more abundant clone one base away, this may be a read error. The chain is built from TRBV2 and TRBJ2-1; 13 nucleotides align to TRBD2. The V and J ends lost 6 bases and 6 bases, in that order; junction bases with no gene match: 2. Germline CDR1 SNHLY, CDR2 FYNNEI. The CDR3 sequence is 14 residues long. The CDR3 protein is CASRGLAGRNEQFF. The CDR3 bases are TGTGCCAGCAGGGGACTAGCGGGACGCAATGAGCAGTTCTTC.

On this clonotype itself: A much larger clone lies a single base off, so this may be a read error. This chain connects TRBV5-1 to TRBJ1-1; TRBD1 is a possible D gene (5 bases). This CDR3 contains 12 residues. The germline V gene has CDR1 SGHRS and CDR2 YFSETQ. Between the trimmed V and J ends, which lost 9 bases and 4 bases, there was a span of 13 bases. CDR3 nucleotide sequence: TGCGCCACCCGAGGGGAGGGCACTGAAGCTTTCTTT. It codes for CATRGEGTEAFF.

Ten or more counts support this clonotype. The chain joins TRBV12-5 to TRBJ1-1; no definite D call. Trimming took 4 bases from V and 1 from J, leaving 7 bases between them. The CDR3 sequence is 13 residues long. Per germline, CDR1 LGHNT and CDR2 FRNRAP. Here the CDR3 reads CASGWIKNTEAFF. For the CDR3, the DNA is TGTGCTAGTGGTTGGATCAAGAACACTGAAGCTTTCTTT.

V and J are TRBV24-1 and TRBJ2-2; 14 bases fit TRBD2. CDR3 length: 21 amino acids. Looked up from germline, CDR1 is KGHDR and CDR2 is SFDVKD. V was clipped by 2 bases and J by 0 bases; unmatched bases: 10. The CDR3 spells CATSDWAGTSGRGANTGELFF. CDR3 in DNA: TGTGCCACCAGTGATTGGGCCGGGACTAGCGGGAGAGGCGCGAACACCGGGGAGCTGTTTTTT.

At least ten counts were recorded for this clonotype. The chain employs TRBV18 and TRBJ2-6; weak D call: TRBD1 (5 bases). This CDR3 region has 16 residues. V shed 3 bases and J shed 2 bases, with 11 bases lying between them. Germline CDR1 reads KGHSH; CDR2 reads LQKENI. CDR3: CASSPSRDAGANVLTF. DNA of the CDR3: TGTGCCAGCTCACCGAGCAGGGATGCTGGGGCCAACGTCCTGACTTTC.

This clonotype was counted at least ten times. The chain carries TRBV3-1 and TRBJ1-4, with unresolved D. Looked up from germline, CDR1 is LGHDT and CDR2 is YNNKEL (reference sequence). Trimming left V 1 base short and J 4 bases short, with 7 bases between. The CDR3 extends over 14 amino acids. Here the CDR3 DNA reads TGTGCCAGCAGCCAAGTTACTCTTAATGAAAAACTGTTTTTT. This gives the protein CASSQVTLNEKLFF.

This clonotype was counted ten times or more. The chain combines TRBV12-3 or TRBV12-4 with TRBJ2-2; 11 nucleotides line up with TRBD1. This CDR3 region has 16 residues. V lost 6 bases, J lost 8 bases, and 11 bases stayed unmatched. This chain's CDR3 is CASSPSGTGGRGELFF. As DNA, the CDR3 is TGTGCCAGCAGCCCCTCCGGGACAGGGGGAAGGGGGGAGCTGTTTTTT.

In this sample, this clonotype turned up many times. V is TRBV3-1 and J is TRBJ2-1; D is ambiguous. Deletions cut 1 base from V and 8 bases from J, with 15 bases between. This CDR3 is built from 15 residues. Germline-derived CDR1 and CDR2 are LGHDT and YNNKEL (reference sequence). This CDR3 is CASSQGLVGPHEQFF. The CDR3 nucleotides are TGTGCCAGCAGCCAAGGTCTGGTAGGCCCCCATGAGCAGTTCTTC.